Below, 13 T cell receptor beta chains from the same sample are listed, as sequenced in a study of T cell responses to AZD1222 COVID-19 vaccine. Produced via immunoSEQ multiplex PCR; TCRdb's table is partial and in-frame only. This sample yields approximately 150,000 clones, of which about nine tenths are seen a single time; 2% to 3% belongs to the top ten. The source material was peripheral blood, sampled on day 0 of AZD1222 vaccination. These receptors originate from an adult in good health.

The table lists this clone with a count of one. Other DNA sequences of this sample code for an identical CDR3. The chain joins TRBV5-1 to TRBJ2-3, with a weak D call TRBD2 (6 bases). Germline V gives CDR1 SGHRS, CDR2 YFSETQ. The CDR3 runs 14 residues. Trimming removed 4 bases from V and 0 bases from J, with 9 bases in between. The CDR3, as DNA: TGCGCCAGCAGCAGTGGGACTAGCACAGATACGCAGTATTTT. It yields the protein CASSSGTSTDTQYF.

CDR3 sequence reads: CASKVRESSYNEQFF. The CDR3 nucleotides are TGTGCCAGCAAGGTGAGGGAGAGCTCCTACAATGAGCAGTTCTTC. The V gene is TRBV2, the J gene TRBJ2-1, with D perhaps TRBD2 (5 bases). Trimming shortened V by 7 bases and J by 0 bases, and 13 bases separated the two germline ends. Germline CDR1 is SNHLY and CDR2 is FYNNEI. The length of the CDR3 is 15 residues.

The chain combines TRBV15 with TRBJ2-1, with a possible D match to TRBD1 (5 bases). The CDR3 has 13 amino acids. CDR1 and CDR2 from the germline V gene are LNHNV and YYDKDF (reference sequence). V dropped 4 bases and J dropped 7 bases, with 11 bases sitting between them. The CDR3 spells CATSTRTRNEQFF. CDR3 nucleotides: TGTGCCACCAGCACCCGGACAAGAAATGAGCAGTTCTTC.

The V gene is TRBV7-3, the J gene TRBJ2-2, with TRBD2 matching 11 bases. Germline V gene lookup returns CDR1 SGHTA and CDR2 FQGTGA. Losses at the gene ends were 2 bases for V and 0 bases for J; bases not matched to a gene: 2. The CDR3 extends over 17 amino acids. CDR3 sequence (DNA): TGTGCCAGCAGCTTATTGGGACTAGCGGCGAACACCGGGGAGCTGTTTTTT. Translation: CASSLLGLAANTGELFF.

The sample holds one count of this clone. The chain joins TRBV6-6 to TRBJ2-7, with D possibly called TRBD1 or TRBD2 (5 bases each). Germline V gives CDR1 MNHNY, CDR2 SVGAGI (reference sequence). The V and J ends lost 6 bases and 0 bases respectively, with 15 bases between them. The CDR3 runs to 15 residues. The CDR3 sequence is CASRPGTAPSYEQYF. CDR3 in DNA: TGTGCCAGCAGACCCGGGACGGCGCCCTCCTACGAGCAGTACTTC.

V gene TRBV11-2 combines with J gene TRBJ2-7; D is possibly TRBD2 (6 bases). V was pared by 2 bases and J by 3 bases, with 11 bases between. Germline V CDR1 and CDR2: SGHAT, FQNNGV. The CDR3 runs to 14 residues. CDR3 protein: CASSLSGELYEQYF. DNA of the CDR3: TGTGCCAGCAGCTTATCGGGGGAACTCTACGAGCAGTACTTC.

As DNA, the CDR3 is TGTGCCAGCAGTGAAGTTAACAGGGGGTTCACCAATCAGCCCCAGCATTTT. Translation: CASSEVNRGFTNQPQHF. The rearrangement joins TRBV6-1 to TRBJ1-5; 8 bases match TRBD1. CDR3 length: 17 residues. CDR1 and CDR2 from the germline V gene are MNHNS and SASEGT. The ends lost 1 base at V and 3 bases at J; junction bases unmatched: 8.

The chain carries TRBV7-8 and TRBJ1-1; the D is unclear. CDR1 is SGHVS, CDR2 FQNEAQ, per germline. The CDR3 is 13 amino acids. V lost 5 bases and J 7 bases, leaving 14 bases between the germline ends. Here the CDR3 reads CASSLLEGNEAFF. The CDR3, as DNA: TGTGCCAGCAGCCTCCTGGAGGGCAATGAAGCTTTCTTT.

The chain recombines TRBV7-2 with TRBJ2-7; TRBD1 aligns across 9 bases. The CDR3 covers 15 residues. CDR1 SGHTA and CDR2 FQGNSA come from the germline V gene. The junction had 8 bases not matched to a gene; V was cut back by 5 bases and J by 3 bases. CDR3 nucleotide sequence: TGTGCCAGCAGCCCAGGGGGGACAGGGCGCTACGAGCAGTACTTC. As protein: CASSPGGTGRYEQYF.

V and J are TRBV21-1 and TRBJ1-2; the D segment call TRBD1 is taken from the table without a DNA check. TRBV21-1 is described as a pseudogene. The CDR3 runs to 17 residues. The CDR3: CASSPPGTGGGDDGYTF. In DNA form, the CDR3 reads TGTGCCAGCAGCCCTCCGGGGACAGGGGGGGGCGATGATGGCTACACCTTC.

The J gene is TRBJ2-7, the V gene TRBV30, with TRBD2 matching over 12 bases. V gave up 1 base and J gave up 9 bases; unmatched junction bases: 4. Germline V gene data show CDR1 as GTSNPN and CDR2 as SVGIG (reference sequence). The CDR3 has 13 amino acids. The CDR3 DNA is TGTGCCTGGAGTGGACTAGCGGGAGATGTGCAGTACTTC. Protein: CAWSGLAGDVQYF. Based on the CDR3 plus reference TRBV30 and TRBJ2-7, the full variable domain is SQTIHQWPATLVQPVGSPLSLECTVEGTSNPNLYWYRQAAGRGLQLLFYSVGIGQISSEVPQNLSASRPQDRQFILSSKKLLLSDSGFYLCAWSGLAGDVQYFGPGTRLTVT.

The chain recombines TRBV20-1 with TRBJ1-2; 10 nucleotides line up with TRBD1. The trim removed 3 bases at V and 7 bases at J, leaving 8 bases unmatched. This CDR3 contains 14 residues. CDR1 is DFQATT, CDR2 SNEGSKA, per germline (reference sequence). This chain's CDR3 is CSASSTGQGFGYTF. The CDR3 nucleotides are TGCAGTGCTAGTTCGACGGGACAGGGGTTTGGCTACACCTTC.

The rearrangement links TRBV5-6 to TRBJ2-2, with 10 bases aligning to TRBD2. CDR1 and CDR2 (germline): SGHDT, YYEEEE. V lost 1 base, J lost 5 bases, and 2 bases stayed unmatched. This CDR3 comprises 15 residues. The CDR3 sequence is CASSLLAGVTGELFF. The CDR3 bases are TGTGCCAGCAGCTTGCTAGCGGGAGTTACCGGGGAGCTGTTTTTT.